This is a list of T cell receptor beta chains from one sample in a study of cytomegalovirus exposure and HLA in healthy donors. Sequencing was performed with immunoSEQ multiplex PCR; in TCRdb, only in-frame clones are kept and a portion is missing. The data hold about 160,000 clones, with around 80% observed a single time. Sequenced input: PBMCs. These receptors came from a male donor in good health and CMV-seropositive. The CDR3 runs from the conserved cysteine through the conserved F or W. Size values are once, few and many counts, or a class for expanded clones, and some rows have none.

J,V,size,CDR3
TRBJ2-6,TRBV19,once,CASSKRTAGANVLTF
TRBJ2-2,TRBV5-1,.,CASSLEGRRGGELFF
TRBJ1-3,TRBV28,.,CASSPWDRGSGNTIYF
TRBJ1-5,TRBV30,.,CAWSRDSRNQPQHF
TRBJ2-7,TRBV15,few,CATSRGGDGSRSYEQYF
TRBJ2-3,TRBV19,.,CASRRLLTDTQYF
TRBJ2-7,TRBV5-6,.,CASSLLGEGSYEQYF
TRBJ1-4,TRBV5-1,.,CASSRGTGSTNEKLFF
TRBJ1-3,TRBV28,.,CASSLPGTPGNTIYF
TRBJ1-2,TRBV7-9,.,CASSFTGDYGYTF
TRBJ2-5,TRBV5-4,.,CASSFGETQYF
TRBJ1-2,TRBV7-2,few,CASRAVGYGYTF